The TCR beta chain described here comes from a study of PD-L1 blockade in urothelial cancer (dated by TCRdb to about 2017). About the investigation overall: Therapy was started in the mid-2010s for all patients, and atezolizumab 1,200 mg was administered intravenously every 3 weeks. About nine tenths of the roughly 29 patients were males with bladder-origin urothelial cancer, and about 65% of the roughly 30 reported a prior smoking history. An ECOG performance status of 0 or 1 was recorded for the patients, and 0 to 3 prior chemotherapy regimens had been received by the patients. Blood samples were analyzed at two time points: 3 weeks after treatment start (second dose) and 6 weeks after treatment start. Blood samples gave a median of approximately 150,000 T cells and 80,000 to 95,000 unique TCRs, with a median clonality of 0.080. The study, an exploratory multi-omic analysis, examined somatic, immune and clinical correlates of response to PD-L1 blockade with atezolizumab in urothelial cancer. Pretreatment tumor samples, along with matched peripheral blood serially collected before and after atezolizumab treatment, were subjected to TCR sequencing. Durable clinical benefit meant progression-free survival longer than 6 months, and TCR features were also tested against progression-free and overall survival. In the same patients, pretreatment tumors underwent whole exome sequencing and RNA sequencing in addition to TCR sequencing. Durable clinical benefit was achieved by nine patients and was not achieved by 20 patients. Approximately 29 patients had pretreatment blood TCR-seq, about 25 had at least one posttreatment blood collection, and about 25 had tumor TCR-seq. The paper's findings and limits, for the study overall: Greater expansion of tumor-associated TCR clones in peripheral blood 3 weeks after the start of treatment was observed in patients with durable benefit (n of about 21, p = 0.022). Improved progression-free and overall survival was found to be associated with pretreatment peripheral blood TCR clonality below the median. Because the sample size was small (n ≈ 27) and many exploratory analyses were performed, the results are intended to be hypothesis-generating.

Each PCR received spiked-in synthetic TCR analog templates so that absolute template abundance could be estimated from read counts. TCRbeta CDR3 regions were amplified from genomic DNA with bias-controlled V and J gene primers using the immunoSEQ assay. Sequencing of rearranged TCRbeta segments was performed at approximately 20X coverage. Concerning the study's data processing: Sequencing errors were corrected by clustering, and CDR3s were annotated against IMGT so that V, D and J genes could be assigned. Out-of-frame and stop-codon sequences were excluded, and only productive TCRbeta rearrangements were used in downstream analyses. Clonality was calculated as one minus the Shannon entropy normalized by the log of the number of unique productive sequences. Clones differing between time points or between blood and tumor were identified by Fisher's exact test with Benjamini-Hochberg correction at adjusted p below 0.01. The table comes from immuneACCESS by way of TCRdb, which keeps in-frame sequences with V and J called. Part of the clones is missing from these tables; in studies checked, under half for an unresolved V gene and the rest for unknown reasons. Clone size and V and J calls were adopted from that table, with D and trimming inferred from the DNA. The sample includes under 50,000 clones, with more than 80% observed a single time. The top ten constitute 8.3% of the sample.

The CDR3 contains 17 residues, cysteine and phenylalanine counted. Only the CDR3 DNA stays, 51 bases, in frame from base 1. V sheds 1 base and J sheds 3 bases, leaving 16 bases between their ends. The germline V gene (reference sequence) supplies CDR1 SEHNR and CDR2 FQNEAQ. The cohort included 29 patients with locally advanced or metastatic urothelial carcinoma who were treated at Memorial Sloan Kettering on a trial protocol. Peripheral blood mononuclear cells were collected pretreatment and during treatment, with between 1 and 8 total time points obtained per patient. The Qiagen DNeasy Blood extraction kit was used to purify genomic DNA from total PBMCs and tumor samples. PBMCs were collected pretreatment and during treatment and were isolated and stored as previously described. Remarks on this clone: Its specific antigen is unknown. Base quality data are lacking; no much larger clone is found one base away.

Recombination joined TRBV7-9 with TRBJ2-4; a tentative D match to TRBD2 spans 5 bases. Sequences were derived from PBMCs, sampled around atezolizumab (anti-PD-L1) treatment. The sequence was obtained from a man aged 65 to 85 with urothelial cancer. The DNA sequence follows: TGTGCCAGCAGCTTAGGAAGTGGTGGACTGCTCAAAAACATTCAGTACTTC. This gives the protein CASSLGSGGLLKNIQYF. With the rest looked up from the reference TRBV7-9 and TRBJ2-4 genes rather than sequenced, the full variable domain is DTGVSQNPRHKITKRGQNVTFRCDPISEHNRLYWYRQTLGQGPEFLTYFQNEAQLEKSRLLSDRFSAERPKGSFSTLEIQRTEQGDSAMYLCASSLGSGGLLKNIQYFGAGTRLSVL.